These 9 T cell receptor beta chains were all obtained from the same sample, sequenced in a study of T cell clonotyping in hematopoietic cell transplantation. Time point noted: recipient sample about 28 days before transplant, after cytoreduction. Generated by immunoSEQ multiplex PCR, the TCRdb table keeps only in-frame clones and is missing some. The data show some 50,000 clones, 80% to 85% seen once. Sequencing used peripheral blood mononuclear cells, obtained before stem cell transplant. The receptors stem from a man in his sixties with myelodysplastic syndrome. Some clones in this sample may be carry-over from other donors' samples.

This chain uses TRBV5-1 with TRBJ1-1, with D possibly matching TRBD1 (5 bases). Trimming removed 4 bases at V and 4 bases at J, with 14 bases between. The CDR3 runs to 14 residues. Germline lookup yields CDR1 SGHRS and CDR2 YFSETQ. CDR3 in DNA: TGCGCCAGCAGCGATGCAGGGTACAGCACTGAAGCTTTCTTT. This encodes CASSDAGYSTEAFF.

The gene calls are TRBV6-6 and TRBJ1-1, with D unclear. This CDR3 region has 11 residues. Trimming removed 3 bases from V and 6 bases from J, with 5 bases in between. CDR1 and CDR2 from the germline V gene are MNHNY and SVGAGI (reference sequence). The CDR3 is CASSYVSEAFF. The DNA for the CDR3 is TGTGCCAGCAGTTATGTATCTGAAGCTTTCTTT.

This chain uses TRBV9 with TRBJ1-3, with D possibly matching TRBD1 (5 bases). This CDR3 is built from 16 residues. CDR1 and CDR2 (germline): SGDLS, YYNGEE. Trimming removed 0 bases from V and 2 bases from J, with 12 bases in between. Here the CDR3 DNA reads TGTGCCAGCAGCGTAGGGGGGGGAGGAACTGGAAACACCATATATTTT. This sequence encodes CASSVGGGGTGNTIYF.

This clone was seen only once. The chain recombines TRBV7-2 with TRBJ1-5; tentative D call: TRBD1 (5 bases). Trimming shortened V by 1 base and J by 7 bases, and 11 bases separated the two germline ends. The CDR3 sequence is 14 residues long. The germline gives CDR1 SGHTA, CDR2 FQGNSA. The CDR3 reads CASSLVGGGQPQHF. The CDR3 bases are TGTGCCAGCAGCTTAGTTGGGGGGGGACAGCCCCAGCATTTT.

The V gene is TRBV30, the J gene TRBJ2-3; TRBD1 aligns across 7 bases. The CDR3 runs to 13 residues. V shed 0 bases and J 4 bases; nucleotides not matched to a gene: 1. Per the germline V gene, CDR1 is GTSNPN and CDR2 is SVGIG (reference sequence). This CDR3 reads CAWSVQGPDTQYF. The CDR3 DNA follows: TGTGCCTGGAGTGTACAGGGGCCAGATACGCAGTATTTT.

The CDR3 DNA reads TGCGCCAGCAGCTTGACGCAGGGTAGGGAGACCCAGTACTTC. It yields the protein CASSLTQGRETQYF. V and J are TRBV5-1 and TRBJ2-5; D is possibly TRBD1 (5 bases). From germline, CDR1 is SGHRS and CDR2 YFSETQ. Trimming removed 1 base at V and 5 bases at J, with 12 bases between. This CDR3 contains 14 residues. Together with reference TRBV5-1 and TRBJ2-5, the CDR3 gives the full variable domain: KAGVTQTPRYLIKTRGQQVTLSCSPISGHRSVSWYQQTPGQGLQFLFEYFSETQRNKGNFPGRFSGRQFSNSRSEMNVSTLELGDSALYLCASSLTQGRETQYFGPGTRLLVL.

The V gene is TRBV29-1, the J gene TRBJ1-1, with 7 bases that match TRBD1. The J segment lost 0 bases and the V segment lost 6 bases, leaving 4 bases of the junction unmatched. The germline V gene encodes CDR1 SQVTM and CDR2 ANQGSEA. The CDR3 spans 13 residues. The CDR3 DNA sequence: TGCAGCGTGACAGGGCTTCTGAACACTGAAGCTTTCTTT. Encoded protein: CSVTGLLNTEAFF. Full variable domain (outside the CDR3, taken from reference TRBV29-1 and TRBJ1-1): SAVISQKPSRDICQRGTSLTIQCQVDSQVTMMFWYRQQPGQSLTLIATANQGSEATYESGFVIDKFPISRPNLTFSTLTVSNMSPEDSSIYLCSVTGLLNTEAFFGQGTRLTVV.

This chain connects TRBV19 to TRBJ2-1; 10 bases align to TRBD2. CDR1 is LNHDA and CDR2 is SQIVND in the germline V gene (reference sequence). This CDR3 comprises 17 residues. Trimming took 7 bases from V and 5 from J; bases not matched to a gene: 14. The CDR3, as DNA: TGTGCCAGTAAGGCAGGGAGCGGGGGGGCCGTCCACAATGAGCAGTTCTTC. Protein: CASKAGSGGAVHNEQFF.

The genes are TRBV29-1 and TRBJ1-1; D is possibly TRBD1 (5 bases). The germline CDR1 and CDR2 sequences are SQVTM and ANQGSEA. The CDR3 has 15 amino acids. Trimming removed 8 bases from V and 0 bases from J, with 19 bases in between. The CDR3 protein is CSPSGQGGMNTEAFF. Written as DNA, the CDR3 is TGCAGCCCCTCCGGGCAGGGTGGTATGAACACTGAAGCTTTCTTT.